What follows are 21 T cell receptor beta chains derived from one specimen sequenced in a study of vaccination and CD4 T cells after COVID-19 (dated by TCRdb to 2022 to 2024). Library method: PCR. The listed sequencing device is Illumina iSeq 100. DNA from cultured CD4+ T cells was subjected to TCR sequencing with the Oncomine TCR Beta short-read assay at the Johns Hopkins FTIC core. Using fastp at Q25 and MiXCR, TCRdb reprocessed the public reads and kept productive beta chains. For every CDR3 protein sequence, its rows merge into one entry that carries the most common genes and DNA. This sample has about 10,000 distinct CDR3 sequences in its table, and roughly three fifths of those were observed once. Clones ranked in the top ten supply under 35% of the sample. Read against the paper, the sample's treatment or condition label means: roughly 11-day PBMC culture with coronavirus spike peptide pools or control peptides (ViraFEST assay).

The antigens for these receptors are not known. Sequenced: CD4+ T cells from blood, cultured in vitro. The receptors here all came from a human donor who had recovered from COVID-19.

As for this clonotype: The germline gene is not matched at one end of the junction; a read error may be the cause. The chain recombines TRBV6-2 or TRBV6-3 with TRBJ1-2; 8 bases fit TRBD1. The CDR3 contains 13 residues. The germline V gene has CDR1 MNHEY and CDR2 SVGEGT. As DNA, the CDR3 is TGTACCAGCAGCAGGACAGGGTTGCGTGGCTACACCTTC. It codes for CTSSRTGLRGYTF.

The rearrangement uses TRBV7-8 and TRBJ2-1; possibly TRBD2 for D (5 bases). This CDR3 comprises 14 residues. Trimming removed 5 bases from V and 4 bases from J, with 12 bases in between. Germline lookup yields CDR1 SGHVS and CDR2 FQNEAQ. The CDR3 coding sequence is TGTGCCAGCAGCCTGGAGGAAAATTACAATGAGCAGTTCTTC. This encodes CASSLEENYNEQFF.

The rearrangement links TRBV6-1 to TRBJ2-4; D tentatively fits TRBD1 or TRBD2 (5 bases each). Germline CDR1 reads MNHNS; CDR2 reads SASEGT. Trimming stripped 7 bases from V and 0 bases from J, with 10 bases between. The CDR3 is made up of 14 amino acids. The CDR3 sequence is CASTLGVAKNIQYF. The DNA for the CDR3 is TGTGCCAGCACCCTGGGGGTAGCCAAAAACATTCAGTACTTC.

V and J are TRBV5-4 and TRBJ1-2; TRBD1 matches 7 bases. Germline CDR1 SGHNT, CDR2 YYREEE (reference sequence). The CDR3 runs to 15 residues. The ends lost 2 bases at V and 4 bases at J; junction bases unmatched: 8. In DNA, the CDR3 is TGTGCCAGCAGCTTCGCAGGGGGAGGAAGCTATGGCTACACCTTC. It yields the protein CASSFAGGGSYGYTF. Filled out from reference TRBV5-4 and TRBJ1-2, the complete variable domain reads ETGVTQSPTHLIKTRGQQVTLRCSSQSGHNTVSWYQQALGQGPQFIFQYYREEENGRGNFPPRFSGLQFPNYSSELNVNALELDDSALYLCASSFAGGGSYGYTFGSGTRLTVV.

The chain combines TRBV20-1 with TRBJ2-7; the D gene is possibly TRBD2 (5 bases). With 5 bases removed from V and 6 bases from J, the gap between germline ends came to 11 bases. Germline CDR1 reads DFQATT; CDR2 reads SNEGSKA (reference sequence). CDR3 length: 11 amino acids. The CDR3 here is CSAGRGREQYF. CDR3 DNA sequence: TGCAGTGCTGGCCGAGGGCGCGAGCAGTACTTC.

Concerning this clonotype itself: Germline is not matched at one junction end, which may reflect a read error. The CDR3 here is CAGSLTGGYGYTF. The DNA of the CDR3 is TGTGCCGGCAGTTTGACAGGGGGCTATGGCTACACCTTC. V gene TRBV27 combines with J gene TRBJ1-2; 9 bases are shared with TRBD1. CDR3 size: 13 residues. In germline, CDR1 is MNHEY, CDR2 SMNVEV (reference sequence).

The chain joins TRBV29-1 to TRBJ1-2, with D perhaps TRBD1 (5 bases). The CDR3 extends over 12 amino acids. The germline V gene encodes CDR1 SQVTM and CDR2 ANQGSEA. V lost 3 bases to trimming and J lost 8 bases, with 13 bases between them. The CDR3, as DNA: TGCAGCGTTGACGCAGGCGAGGGGGGCTACACCTTC. Its translation: CSVDAGEGGYTF.

A note on this clonotype: One end of the junction fails to match germline, which may point to a read error. V usage is TRBV6-1 and J usage is TRBJ2-7, with TRBD1 matching 9 bases. The CDR3 extends over 15 amino acids. CDR1 MNHNS and CDR2 SASEGT come from the germline V gene. DNA for the CDR3: TGTGCCATCAGTGAGGAGGGACAGGGTGTAGGCGAGCAGTACTTC. This codes for CAISEEGQGVGEQYF.

J is TRBJ1-2 and V is TRBV18; D perhaps matches TRBD1 (5 bases). The germline CDR1 and CDR2 sequences are KGHSH and LQKENI. Trimming removed 0 bases at V and 2 bases at J, with 10 bases between. There are 15 residues in the CDR3. The DNA for the CDR3 is TGTGCCAGCTCACCACCGGAGGGGCGCAACTATGGCTACACCTTC. It is translated as CASSPPEGRNYGYTF.

This clonotype was counted a few times. The chain carries TRBV27 and TRBJ2-6; D ambiguous. The V end lost 4 bases, the J end lost 0 bases, and 7 bases lay between the germline ends. From germline, CDR1 is MNHEY and CDR2 SMNVEV (reference sequence). The CDR3 covers 15 residues. CDR3 in amino acids: CASSSDGSGANVLTF. The CDR3 coding sequence is TGTGCCAGCAGTTCGGACGGCTCTGGGGCCAACGTCCTGACTTTC.

This clonotype turned up a few times. The chain employs TRBV20-1 and TRBJ2-1; TRBD2 matches 12 bases. The CDR3 spans 18 residues. From germline, CDR1 is DFQATT and CDR2 SNEGSKA (reference sequence). V lost 3 bases, J lost 0 bases, and 9 bases stayed unmatched. CDR3 region: CSARAPGLAGLSYNEQFF. The CDR3 DNA reads as TGCAGTGCTAGGGCCCCGGGACTAGCGGGTCTCTCCTACAATGAGCAGTTCTTC.

The V and J genes are TRBV20-1 and TRBJ2-5, with 12 bases matching TRBD1. The CDR3 has 17 amino acids. CDR1 and CDR2 from the germline V gene are DFQATT and SNEGSKA (reference sequence). V shed 1 base and J 5 bases; nucleotides not matched to a gene: 11. The CDR3 loop reads CSARVLSGTGGRETQYF. The CDR3 DNA sequence: TGCAGTGCTAGAGTTCTTTCGGGGACAGGGGGCCGGGAGACCCAGTACTTC.

The table lists this clonotype with a few counts. The chain combines TRBV24-1 with TRBJ1-1, with D possibly matching TRBD1 (6 bases). This CDR3 contains 12 residues. Germline V gene data show CDR1 as KGHDR and CDR2 as SFDVKD. V shed 10 bases and J shed 1 base, with 9 bases lying between them. The CDR3 loop reads CATQGGNTEAFF. CDR3 nucleotide sequence: TGTGCCACACAGGGAGGGAACACTGAAGCTTTCTTT.

Regarding this clonotype: One end of the junction does not line up with germline, which may come from a read error. The chain joins TRBV2 to TRBJ2-5, with D possibly TRBD1 on 6 matching bases. The CDR3 is 13 residues long. CDR1 is SNHLY, CDR2 FYNNEI, per germline. Here the CDR3 reads CVSSDSRGETQYF. The CDR3 DNA reads as TGTGTCAGCAGTGACAGCAGGGGAGAGACCCAGTACTTC.

The rearrangement links TRBV28 to TRBJ1-2; weak D call: TRBD1 (5 bases). Germline-derived CDR1 and CDR2 are MDHEN and SYDVKM. V was pared by 8 bases and J by 4 bases, with 26 bases between. The CDR3 length is 17 residues. In nucleotides, the CDR3 is TGTGCCAGCGGGCGGGGTGCGGGGGGAGGGGATCGCTATGGCTACACCTTC. Translating gives CASGRGAGGGDRYGYTF.

The chain combines TRBV4-1 with TRBJ2-1, with TRBD2 matching over 9 bases. The J call is doubtful: the DNA matches TRBJ2-7 better. The germline V gene has CDR1 MGHRA and CDR2 YSYEKL. This CDR3 is 16 amino acids long. CDR3 sequence reads: CASSQGSGGSSYEQYF. For the CDR3, the DNA is TGCGCCAGCAGCCAAGGAAGCGGGGGGTCCTCCTACGAGCAGTACTTC.

The chain is built from TRBV10-3 and TRBJ2-2, with TRBD2 matching 7 bases. Losses at the gene ends were 6 bases for V and 3 bases for J; bases not matched to a gene: 7. There are 15 residues in the CDR3. Germline loops: CDR1 ENHRY, CDR2 SYGVKD. The CDR3 loop reads CAISRTGGDTGELFF. The CDR3 DNA reads as TGTGCCATCAGCCGGACTGGGGGGGACACCGGGGAGCTGTTTTTT.

The genes are TRBV10-3 and TRBJ1-2; 7 positions match TRBD1. There are 13 residues in the CDR3. V shed 6 bases, J shed 6 bases, and the junction held 7 bases outside the gene matches. Per the germline V gene, CDR1 is ENHRY and CDR2 is SYGVKD. This CDR3 reads CAIRQDRVNGYTF. CDR3 DNA sequence: TGTGCCATCAGGCAAGACAGGGTGAATGGCTACACCTTC.

The V and J genes are TRBV30 and TRBJ2-3, with 11 bases identical to TRBD2. The ends lost 6 bases at V and 1 base at J; junction bases unmatched: 6. Per germline, CDR1 GTSNPN and CDR2 SVGIG (reference sequence). The CDR3 is 15 amino acids. The CDR3 DNA reads TGTGCCTGCACTCCGACTAGCGGGGGCACAGATACGCAGTATTTT. This gives the protein CACTPTSGGTDTQYF.

There are a few counts of this clonotype. The chain uses TRBV7-2 and TRBJ2-2; D might be TRBD1 or TRBD2, each matching 5 bases. The V gene's germline CDR1 is SGHTA and CDR2 FQGNSA. The CDR3 totals 15 residues. The V and J ends lost 3 bases and 3 bases respectively, with 11 bases between them. CDR3 sequence: CASSFRRGDTGELFF. CDR3 DNA sequence: TGTGCCAGCAGCTTTAGGCGAGGGGACACCGGGGAGCTGTTTTTT. Using reference TRBV7-2 and TRBJ2-2 for the parts outside the CDR3, the full variable domain is GAGVSQSPSNKVTEKGKDVELRCDPISGHTALYWYRQSLGQGLEFLIYFQGNSAPDKSGLPSDRFSAERTGGSVSTLTIQRTQQEDSAVYLCASSFRRGDTGELFFGEGSRLTVL.

V and J are TRBV2 and TRBJ2-7; unclear D gene. Germline V gene lookup returns CDR1 SNHLY and CDR2 FYNNEI. CDR3 length: 12 residues. V lost 5 bases to trimming and J lost 8 bases, with 13 bases between them. CDR3 region: CASSPIGQKQYF. The DNA of the CDR3 is TGTGCCAGCAGTCCCATAGGGCAGAAGCAGTACTTC. Full variable domain (missing parts from reference TRBV2 and TRBJ2-7): EPEVTQTPSHQVTQMGQEVILRCVPISNHLYFYWYRQILGQKVEFLVSFYNNEISEKSEIFDDQFSVERPDGSNFTLKIRSTKLEDSAMYFCASSPIGQKQYFGPGTRLTVT.